These 22 T cell receptor beta chains were sequenced from one sample in a study of shared clonotypes between healthy human individuals. Some clones are missing from TCRdb's copy, which holds only in-frame ones; the method was immunoSEQ multiplex PCR. The data show hundreds of thousands of clones, less than 96% seen once. The specimen was naive CD4+ T cells sorted from blood. The subset is: CD45RA+ positively selected. Every receptor here comes from a woman aged 30 to 39 in good health.

The rearrangement joins TRBV7-2 to TRBJ1-1, with a possible D match to TRBD1 (5 bases). Trimming stripped 7 bases from V and 3 bases from J, with 12 bases between. The CDR3 is made up of 13 amino acids. Per the germline V gene, CDR1 is SGHTA and CDR2 is FQGNSA. The CDR3 here is CASKGRVYTEAFF. CDR3 nucleotide sequence: TGTGCCAGCAAGGGCAGGGTTTACACTGAAGCTTTCTTT.

The gene calls are TRBV2 and TRBJ2-7; the D call may be TRBD1 or TRBD2 (5 bases each). The CDR3 totals 14 residues. Germline V gene data show CDR1 as SNHLY and CDR2 as FYNNEI. V was cut by 7 bases and J by 3 bases, with 16 bases left in between. The CDR3 nucleotides are TGTGCCAGCATGGAACGGGGCACCCTCTACGAGCAGTACTTC. It encodes CASMERGTLYEQYF.

The chain couples TRBV7-8 to TRBJ2-5; TRBD2 agrees at 7 bases. The CDR3 totals 15 residues. The ends lost 1 base at V and 3 bases at J; junction bases unmatched: 5. CDR1 is SGHVS, CDR2 FQNEAQ, per germline. CDR3 nucleotides: TGTGCCAGCAGCTTAGATCTAGCGGACGAAGAGACCCAGTACTTC. This encodes CASSLDLADEETQYF.

This chain connects TRBV5-5 to TRBJ1-2; perhaps TRBD1 as D (5 bases). The CDR3 contains 15 residues. In germline, CDR1 is SGHKS, CDR2 YYEKEE (reference sequence). The V and J ends lost 0 bases and 3 bases respectively, with 12 bases between them. The CDR3 nucleotides are TGTGCCAGCAGCTTGGGTCCGGGGGTAGACTATGGCTACACCTTC. Translating gives CASSLGPGVDYGYTF.

This clone was observed a single time. The chain has TRBV18 and TRBJ1-5; perhaps TRBD1 as D (5 bases). Trimming took off 6 bases at V and 1 base at J, with 25 bases between the two ends. The germline V gene has CDR1 KGHSH and CDR2 LQKENI. The CDR3 loop spans 19 amino acids. DNA for the CDR3: TGTGCCAGCTCGTCATACAGGTACCAAGTGTCGTGGAGCAATCAGCCCCAGCATTTT. Residues: CASSSYRYQVSWSNQPQHF.

The CDR3 sequence is CASSLGTHSGNTIYF. CDR3 nucleotides: TGTGCCAGCAGCTTAGGGACCCACTCTGGAAACACCATATATTTT. The chain couples TRBV7-2 to TRBJ1-3; D call uncertain. This CDR3 has 15 residues. Germline CDR1 and CDR2: SGHTA and FQGNSA. The V gene lost 1 base and the J gene lost 0 bases, with 7 bases spanning the gap.

V gene TRBV28 combines with J gene TRBJ1-3; D not resolved. V was clipped by 3 bases and J by 0 bases, with 12 bases between them. The CDR3 is 16 residues long. Germline V gives CDR1 MDHEN, CDR2 SYDVKM. The CDR3 coding sequence is TGTGCCAGCAGTTTTTGGCCAGTAGGCTCTGGAAACACCATATATTTT. Its translation: CASSFWPVGSGNTIYF.

The chain has TRBV5-1 and TRBJ2-2; D might be TRBD1 (5 bases). V shed 2 bases and J shed 0 bases, with 8 bases lying between them. Germline-derived CDR1 and CDR2 are SGHRS and YFSETQ. The CDR3 loop spans 15 amino acids. In DNA form, the CDR3 reads TGCGCCAGCAGCTTACAGGAGTCGAACACCGGGGAGCTGTTTTTT. Translated: CASSLQESNTGELFF.

The chain combines TRBV30 with TRBJ1-5, with TRBD1 as a possible D gene (5 bases). V lost 4 bases and J 1 base, leaving 11 bases between the germline ends. The CDR3 is 14 amino acids. Germline V gene data show CDR1 as GTSNPN and CDR2 as SVGIG (reference sequence). The CDR3 nucleotides read TGTGCCTGGACTTCTGACAGAAGCAATCAGCCCCAGCATTTT. The encoded protein is CAWTSDRSNQPQHF.

This rearrangement joins TRBV6-1 to TRBJ1-3; D is uncertain. V gave up 2 bases and J gave up 2 bases, with 7 bases separating them. CDR3 length: 14 amino acids. Per germline, CDR1 MNHNS and CDR2 SASEGT. DNA of the CDR3: TGTGCCAGCAGTGAATCGGGTACTGGAAACACCATATATTTT. Its protein product is CASSESGTGNTIYF.

V usage is TRBV6-1 and J usage is TRBJ1-4; no firm D call. Germline loops: CDR1 MNHNS, CDR2 SASEGT. This CDR3 contains 15 residues. Trimming removed 4 bases from V and 3 bases from J, with 12 bases in between. CDR3 region: CASSVLGSANEKLFF. CDR3 sequence (DNA): TGTGCCAGCAGTGTTCTAGGGTCGGCTAATGAAAAACTGTTTTTT.

Worth noting for this clone: Other DNA sequences in this sample translate to the same CDR3. This chain uses TRBV5-4 with TRBJ2-3; no definite D call. Germline V gene sequence: CDR1 SGHNT, CDR2 YYREEE (reference sequence). The CDR3 contains 13 residues. The germline V and J ends were trimmed by 2 bases and 0 bases, with 4 bases remaining between them. The CDR3 is CASSLFSTDTQYF. As DNA, the CDR3 is TGTGCCAGCAGCTTATTTAGCACAGATACGCAGTATTTT.

This chain uses TRBV5-4 with TRBJ2-2; TRBD2 agrees at 10 bases. Per the germline V gene, CDR1 is SGHNT and CDR2 is YYREEE (reference sequence). J lost 6 bases, V lost 2 bases, and 7 bases had no gene match. This CDR3 comprises 16 residues. The CDR3 reads CASSFASGTSAGELFF. DNA of the CDR3: TGTGCCAGCAGCTTCGCGTCCGGGACTAGCGCCGGGGAGCTGTTTTTT. Full variable domain (missing parts from reference TRBV5-4 and TRBJ2-2): ETGVTQSPTHLIKTRGQQVTLRCSSQSGHNTVSWYQQALGQGPQFIFQYYREEENGRGNFPPRFSGLQFPNYSSELNVNALELDDSALYLCASSFASGTSAGELFFGEGSRLTVL.

The CDR3: CASSLAPSTGGNYGYTF. CDR3 bases: TGTGCCAGCAGCTTAGCCCCTTCGACAGGGGGGAACTATGGCTACACCTTC. The J gene is TRBJ1-2, the V gene TRBV7-8; 9 nucleotides align to TRBD1. V lost 0 bases to trimming and J lost 2 bases; unmatched junction nucleotides: 7. The CDR3 loop spans 17 amino acids. Germline-derived CDR1 and CDR2 are SGHVS and FQNEAQ.

This sequence joins TRBV30 and TRBJ2-3; 12 bases are shared with TRBD2. Per the germline V gene, CDR1 is GTSNPN and CDR2 is SVGIG (reference sequence). The CDR3 has 16 amino acids. The ends lost 3 bases at V and 0 bases at J; junction bases unmatched: 4. DNA of the CDR3: TGTGCCTGGAGGATCGGACTAGCGGGGAGCACAGATACGCAGTATTTT. Encoded protein: CAWRIGLAGSTDTQYF. Complete variable domain (other parts from reference TRBV30 and TRBJ2-3): SQTIHQWPATLVQPVGSPLSLECTVEGTSNPNLYWYRQAAGRGLQLLFYSVGIGQISSEVPQNLSASRPQDRQFILSSKKLLLSDSGFYLCAWRIGLAGSTDTQYFGPGTRLTVL.

This clone was observed a single time. This chain links TRBV18 with TRBJ2-1, with 11 bases lining up with TRBD1. V shed 4 bases and J 10 bases; nucleotides not matched to a gene: 3. The CDR3 length is 13 residues. Germline V CDR1 and CDR2: KGHSH, LQKENI. The CDR3: CASSQDRGREQFF. DNA for the CDR3: TGTGCCAGCTCACAGGACAGGGGGCGAGAGCAGTTCTTC.

The V and J genes are TRBV7-9 and TRBJ2-3; 8 bases map to TRBD2. CDR3 size: 17 residues. The V gene's germline CDR1 is SEHNR and CDR2 FQNEAQ (reference sequence). The junction had 8 bases not matched to a gene; V was cut back by 0 bases and J by 3 bases. DNA of the CDR3: TGTGCCAGCAGCTTAGCCCTCACTAGCGGAAAAACAGATACGCAGTATTTT. It codes for CASSLALTSGKTDTQYF.

The rearrangement joins TRBV23-1 to TRBJ2-7; D tentatively fits TRBD1 or TRBD2 (5 bases each). TRBV23-1 is assigned to the ORF class and has an uncertain function. This CDR3 has 12 residues. The ends were cut back, 7 bases at V and 2 bases at J, with 9 bases in the middle. The CDR3, as DNA: TGCGCCAGCACCGGGGCCGCCTACGAGCAGTACTTC. Its translation is CASTGAAYEQYF.

This sequence joins TRBV29-1 and TRBJ2-1; D may be TRBD1 (5 bases). CDR1 and CDR2 from the germline V gene are SQVTM and ANQGSEA. The CDR3 is 14 amino acids. V lost 4 bases, J lost 9 bases, and 19 bases lay in between. The CDR3 here is CSVAGSSEFGEQFF. The CDR3 nucleotides are TGCAGCGTTGCAGGGTCCAGCGAATTCGGTGAGCAGTTCTTC.

This clone was found once. J is TRBJ2-7 and V is TRBV6-1; the D gene is possibly TRBD1 (7 bases). This CDR3 is 14 amino acids long. V lost 8 bases and J lost 2, with 16 bases in between. The V gene's germline CDR1 is MNHNS and CDR2 SASEGT. The CDR3 nucleotides are TGTGCCAGCGGAGGGACAGAGAGTACCTACGAGCAGTACTTC. It is translated as CASGGTESTYEQYF.

J is TRBJ2-7 and V is TRBV28; TRBD1 matches 10 bases. After removal of 6 bases from V and 4 bases from J, the junction contained 6 bases not matched to a gene. Germline CDR1 reads MDHEN; CDR2 reads SYDVKM. The CDR3 sequence is 14 residues long. The CDR3 DNA sequence: TGTGCCAGCAGGGGGGACAGGGGAAGGTACGAGCAGTACTTC. Protein: CASRGDRGRYEQYF. The full variable domain, with the rest looked up from reference TRBV28 and TRBJ2-7, is DVKVTQSSRYLVKRTGEKVFLECVQDMDHENMFWYRQDPGLGLRLIYFSYDVKMKEKGDIPEGYSVSREKKERFSLILESASTNQTSMYLCASRGDRGRYEQYFGPGTRLTVT.

This clone was counted a single time. The gene calls are TRBV7-3 and TRBJ2-3, with TRBD2 matching over 7 bases. The length of the CDR3 is 15 residues. J was trimmed by 2 bases and V by 0 bases; bases with no gene match: 2. CDR1 is SGHTA, CDR2 FQGTGA, per germline. The CDR3 reads CASSLTGLPTDTQYF. CDR3 in DNA: TGTGCCAGCAGCTTAACGGGACTACCCACAGATACGCAGTATTTT.